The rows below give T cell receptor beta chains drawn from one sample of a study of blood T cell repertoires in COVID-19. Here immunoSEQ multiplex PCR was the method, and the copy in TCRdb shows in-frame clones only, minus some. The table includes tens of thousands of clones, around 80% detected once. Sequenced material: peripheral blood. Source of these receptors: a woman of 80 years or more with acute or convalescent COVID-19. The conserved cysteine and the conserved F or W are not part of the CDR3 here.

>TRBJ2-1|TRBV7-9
ASSLYEQF
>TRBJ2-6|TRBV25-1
ASTRDSGANVLT
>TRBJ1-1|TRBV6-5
ASSYSGHSAF
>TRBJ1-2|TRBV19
ASSETGVYGYT
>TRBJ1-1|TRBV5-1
ASSPTENTEAF
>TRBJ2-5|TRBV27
ASSLFGTRETQY
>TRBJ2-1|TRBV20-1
SAQSRGEQF
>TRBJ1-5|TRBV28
ASRTNRDIVLGNQPQH
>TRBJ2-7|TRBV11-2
ASSVISEEQY
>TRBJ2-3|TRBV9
ASSVGQGVTDTQY
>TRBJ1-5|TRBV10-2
AAMGAGNQPQH
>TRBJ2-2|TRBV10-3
AISNDPIGSGELF
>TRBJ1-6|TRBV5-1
ASSLAQGGNSPLH
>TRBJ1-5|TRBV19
ASSIWQINQPQH
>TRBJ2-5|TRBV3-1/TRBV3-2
ASSPDVERETQY
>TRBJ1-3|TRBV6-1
ASSDIRQVSGNTIY
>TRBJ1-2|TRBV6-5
ATGDSYYGYT
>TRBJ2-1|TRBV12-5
ASGASLAGGYNEQF